A single sample is the source of the 19 T cell receptor beta chains below, sequenced in a study of vaccination and CD4 T cells after COVID-19 (dated by TCRdb to between 2021 and 2024). What these receptors recognize is not known. Library prep was done by PCR. Data came from an Illumina iSeq 100. At the Johns Hopkins FTIC core, DNA from the cultured CD4+ T cells underwent TCR sequencing with the Oncomine TCR Beta short-read assay. TCRdb reprocessing: public reads trimmed at Q25 with fastp, clones called with MiXCR, in-frame beta chains kept. Rows are combined by CDR3 protein, so each entry shows the most common genes and DNA. Across this sample there are about 20,000 distinct CDR3 sequences, with about 43% seen only once. Under 3% of the sample lies in the top ten. The treatment or condition label for this specimen denotes: approximately nine-day PBMC culture with coronavirus spike peptide pools or control peptides (ViraFEST assay).

Sequences were derived from CD4+ T cells from blood, cultured in vitro, sampled after SARS-CoV-2 vaccination. The origin of the receptors is a human donor who had recovered from COVID-19.

The chain employs TRBV7-9 and TRBJ2-3; D is unresolved. V lost 1 base to trimming and J lost 1 base, with 9 bases between them. The CDR3 loop spans 15 amino acids. Germline values: CDR1 SEHNR, CDR2 FQNEAQ (reference sequence). CDR3 in amino acids: CASSLDWWGTDTQYF. The CDR3 DNA reads TGTGCCAGCAGCTTAGATTGGTGGGGCACAGATACGCAGTATTTT.

This clonotype came up a few times. J is TRBJ1-1 and V is TRBV20-1, with D perhaps matching TRBD1 (6 bases). Germline V gene data show CDR1 as DFQATT and CDR2 as SNEGSKA (reference sequence). Trimming took 6 bases from V and 2 from J, leaving 10 bases between them. The CDR3 extends over 12 amino acids. The CDR3 DNA follows: TGCAGTGCCACGGACAGAAACACTGAAGCTTTCTTT. Amino acids: CSATDRNTEAFF.

This clonotype was counted a few times. The V and J genes are TRBV24-1 and TRBJ1-1; no firm D call. The CDR3 runs 13 residues. V lost 4 bases and J 8 bases, leaving 13 bases between the germline ends. Germline V gene lookup returns CDR1 KGHDR and CDR2 SFDVKD. The CDR3 coding sequence is TGTGCCACCAGTGACTCGGGCGCAGAAGAAGCTTTCTTT. The encoded protein is CATSDSGAEEAFF.

The chain joins TRBV6-1 to TRBJ2-1; weak D call: TRBD1 (6 bases). Germline-derived CDR1 and CDR2 are MNHNS and SASEGT. The CDR3 loop spans 15 amino acids. V was cut by 6 bases and J by 4 bases, with 16 bases left in between. The CDR3 DNA reads TGTGCCAGCAGCCCCGACCGGGACAATTACAATGAGCAGTTCTTC. It is translated as CASSPDRDNYNEQFF.

The chain is built from TRBV11-3 and TRBJ2-1; D remains ambiguous. In germline, CDR1 is SGHNT, CDR2 YENEEA. V lost 4 bases, J lost 6 bases, and 10 bases lay in between. The CDR3 is made up of 13 amino acids. The DNA of the CDR3 is TGTGCCAGCAGCTCACCGCCTGTCAATGAGCAGTTCTTC. This translates into CASSSPPVNEQFF. Together with reference TRBV11-3 and TRBJ2-1, the CDR3 gives the full variable domain: EAGVVQSPRYKIIEKKQPVAFWCNPISGHNTLYWYLQNLGQGPELLIRYENEEAVDDSQLPKDRFSAERLKGVDSTLKIQPAELGDSAVYLCASSSPPVNEQFFGPGTRLTVL.

This clonotype was counted a few times. The gene calls are TRBV27 and TRBJ1-1; possible D gene TRBD1, 6 bases. CDR1 and CDR2 from the germline V gene are MNHEY and SMNVEV (reference sequence). The CDR3 is made up of 14 amino acids. V lost 6 bases and J lost 0, with 11 bases in between. The CDR3 bases are TGTGCCAGCAGCCTCAGGGGAATGAACACTGAAGCTTTCTTT. Translated: CASSLRGMNTEAFF.

The V call is TRBV29-1, the J call TRBJ2-4; 7 positions match TRBD1. The germline gives CDR1 SQVTM, CDR2 ANQGSEA. The trim removed 5 bases at V and 1 base at J, leaving 5 bases unmatched. The CDR3 has 14 amino acids. This CDR3 is CSVTGVLAKNIQYF. CDR3 coding DNA: TGCAGCGTTACAGGGGTTTTGGCCAAAAACATTCAGTACTTC.

The rearrangement links TRBV6-2 or TRBV6-3 to TRBJ2-1; 8 nucleotides agree with TRBD2. This CDR3 is 15 amino acids long. Trimming cost V 2 bases and J 4 bases; bases outside gene matches: 4. Germline values: CDR1 MNHEY, CDR2 SVGEGT. CDR3 nucleotides: TGTGCCAGCAGTTACCCGTCTAGCGGGTACAATGAGCAGTTCTTC. Protein product: CASSYPSSGYNEQFF.

This clonotype is medium-sized. The chain employs TRBV20-1 and TRBJ1-6; D is undetermined. Germline V gene data show CDR1 as DFQATT and CDR2 as SNEGSKA (reference sequence). CDR3 length: 15 residues. Trimming removed 0 bases at V and 2 bases at J, with 8 bases between. The CDR3 bases are TGCAGTGCTAGAGATCAGCAGACCTATAATTCACCCCTCCACTTT. This sequence encodes CSARDQQTYNSPLHF.

There are a few counts of this clonotype. The rearrangement uses TRBV2 and TRBJ1-6, with 9 positions matching TRBD1. The CDR3 runs 14 residues. CDR1 and CDR2 from the germline V gene are SNHLY and FYNNEI. V was clipped by 11 bases and J by 10 bases; unmatched bases: 12. The CDR3 reads CAGKERTGDSPLHF. DNA of the CDR3: TGTGCCGGCAAGGAGAGGACAGGGGACTCACCCCTCCACTTT. Using reference TRBV2 and TRBJ1-6 for the parts outside the CDR3, the full variable domain is EPEVTQTPSHQVTQMGQEVILRCVPISNHLYFYWYRQILGQKVEFLVSFYNNEISEKSEIFDDQFSVERPDGSNFTLKIRSTKLEDSAMYFCAGKERTGDSPLHFGNGTRLTVT.

This clonotype appeared a few times. The CDR3 DNA sequence: TGTGCCATCAGTGAGACCTTAGCGGGGACCTACGAGCAGTACTTC. Amino acids: CAISETLAGTYEQYF. The chain combines TRBV10-3 with TRBJ2-7, with 8 bases identical to TRBD2. The CDR3 has 15 residues. Germline loops: CDR1 ENHRY, CDR2 SYGVKD. J gave up 2 bases and V 2 bases, and 5 bases lay outside the gene matches.

The chain couples TRBV27 to TRBJ1-1; D gene unclear. Trimming removed 8 bases from V and 1 base from J, with 14 bases in between. CDR1 is MNHEY, CDR2 SMNVEV, per germline (reference sequence). This CDR3 has 14 residues. The DNA of the CDR3 is TGTGCCAGCGGAAGAGGACCTAGGAACACTGAAGCTTTCTTT. This translates into CASGRGPRNTEAFF.

The rearrangement joins TRBV20-1 to TRBJ2-2; TRBD2 matches at 9 bases. Germline CDR1 DFQATT, CDR2 SNEGSKA (reference sequence). The junction had 8 bases not matched to a gene; V was cut back by 6 bases and J by 6 bases. CDR3 length equals 14 residues. In DNA form, the CDR3 reads TGCAGTGCCAACGGCGGGAGGGGGGCCGGGGAGCTGTTTTTT. Translation: CSANGGRGAGELFF.

There are a few counts of this clonotype. The chain uses TRBV7-3 and TRBJ2-5, with D tentatively TRBD2 (6 bases). This CDR3 has 15 amino acids. Trimming stripped 1 base from V and 6 bases from J, with 15 bases between. The germline gives CDR1 SGHTA, CDR2 FQGTGA. Here the CDR3 reads CASSLMPGAEQTQYF. As DNA, the CDR3 is TGTGCCAGCAGCTTAATGCCGGGAGCTGAGCAGACCCAGTACTTC.

The sample holds a few counts of this clonotype. The V call is TRBV7-9, the J call TRBJ2-5, with 7 bases lining up with TRBD2. J lost 5 bases, V lost 5 bases, and 11 bases had no gene match. Germline loops: CDR1 SEHNR, CDR2 FQNEAQ (reference sequence). The CDR3 has 15 residues. CDR3 bases: TGTGCCAGCAGCCTATCGGTGCAGGGAGGGGAGACCCAGTACTTC. Translation: CASSLSVQGGETQYF. The full variable domain, rest sourced from reference TRBV7-9 and TRBJ2-5, is DTGVSQNPRHKITKRGQNVTFRCDPISEHNRLYWYRQTLGQGPEFLTYFQNEAQLEKSRLLSDRFSAERPKGSFSTLEIQRTEQGDSAMYLCASSLSVQGGETQYFGPGTRLLVL.

The rearrangement joins TRBV11-1 to TRBJ2-1; 8 nucleotides line up with TRBD2. Germline V gene sequence: CDR1 SGHAT, CDR2 FQDESV (reference sequence). Trimming took 6 bases from V and 7 from J; bases not matched to a gene: 8. The CDR3 runs to 14 residues. This CDR3 is CASSPSGSRNEQFF. DNA of the CDR3: TGTGCCAGCAGTCCCAGCGGGAGTCGGAATGAGCAGTTCTTC.

V usage is TRBV20-1 and J usage is TRBJ2-3; 9 positions match TRBD2. This CDR3 is built from 17 residues. CDR1 is DFQATT, CDR2 SNEGSKA, per germline (reference sequence). Germline trimming cut 3 bases from V and 3 bases from J; bases unmatched to any gene: 13. The CDR3 bases are TGCAGTGCTAGCAGTACATCGAGCGGGAGGATGACAGATACGCAGTATTTT. Translating gives CSASSTSSGRMTDTQYF.

This clonotype was counted a few times. CDR3 in amino acids: CASSTDRANSPLHF. Written as DNA, the CDR3 is TGTGCCAGCAGTACGGACAGGGCTAATTCACCCCTCCACTTT. This rearrangement joins TRBV6-1 to TRBJ1-6; 8 bases are a match to TRBD1. The length of the CDR3 is 14 residues. Germline V gene lookup returns CDR1 MNHNS and CDR2 SASEGT. Trimming took 5 bases from V and 6 from J; bases not matched to a gene: 3.

The gene calls are TRBV19 and TRBJ2-7; D perhaps matches TRBD2 (5 bases). This CDR3 comprises 16 residues. Between the trimmed V and J ends, which lost 3 bases and 0 bases, there was a span of 15 bases. Germline values: CDR1 LNHDA, CDR2 SQIVND (reference sequence). The CDR3 DNA is TGTGCCAGTAGTATTTCCCCTACTGGGAGCTCCTACGAGCAGTACTTC. Its protein product is CASSISPTGSSYEQYF.